These 9 T cell receptor beta chains were sequenced from one sample in a study of long-term antiretroviral therapy in people with HIV. Run at survey level, the immunoSEQ assay was version v3.0. TCRdb's copy holds only in-frame clones and misses some; the assay was immunoSEQ multiplex PCR. This sample yields 20,000 to 25,000 clones, of which approximately 73% are seen a single time; 4.5% to 5% belongs to the top ten. This material consisted of unsorted PBMCs, taken 0.5 years after starting antiretroviral therapy. Receptors originate from a woman in her thirties or forties with HIV.

The chain joins TRBV7-9 to TRBJ1-2, with a possible D match to TRBD1 (5 bases). Looked up from germline, CDR1 is SEHNR and CDR2 is FQNEAQ (reference sequence). The V end was cut by 4 bases, the J end by 2 bases, with 20 bases between. The CDR3 has 17 residues. The CDR3 DNA is TGTGCCAGCAGCTCAAAACTGTCGGACACCTGGAACTATGGCTACACCTTC. As protein: CASSSKLSDTWNYGYTF.

This clone was counted a few times. V is TRBV27 and J is TRBJ1-1; D is undetermined. This CDR3 spans 12 amino acids. Germline loops: CDR1 MNHEY, CDR2 SMNVEV (reference sequence). Trimming took off 6 bases at V and 3 bases at J, with 8 bases between the two ends. The DNA of the CDR3 is TGTGCCAGCAGGACCGGTTACACTGAAGCTTTCTTT. Amino acid sequence: CASRTGYTEAFF.

This clone was counted only a few times. This CDR3 reads CASSLGQADSYEQYF. CDR3 coding DNA: TGTGCCAGCAGCTTAGGACAGGCCGACTCCTACGAGCAGTACTTC. The chain combines TRBV11-2 with TRBJ2-7, with a tentative D call TRBD1 (6 bases). CDR1 SGHAT and CDR2 FQNNGV come from the germline V gene. Trimming removed 1 base from V and 0 bases from J, with 10 bases in between. The CDR3 runs to 15 residues.

The chain uses TRBV6-6 and TRBJ1-4, with D perhaps TRBD1 (5 bases). The length of the CDR3 is 15 residues. V gave up 4 bases and J gave up 5 bases, with 14 bases separating them. Germline lookup yields CDR1 MNHNY and CDR2 SVGAGI (reference sequence). CDR3 bases: TGTGCCAGCAGTTCCCCGACAGTGAGAAATGAAAAACTGTTTTTT. It codes for CASSSPTVRNEKLFF.

The rearrangement links TRBV7-9 to TRBJ1-1; perhaps TRBD1 as D (5 bases). Germline V CDR1 and CDR2: SEHNR, FQNEAQ (reference sequence). The V end was cut by 5 bases, the J end by 4 bases, with 11 bases between. The CDR3 length is 13 residues. The CDR3 DNA sequence: TGTGCCAGCAGCCCTCATGGGGGCACTGAAGCTTTCTTT. It specifies CASSPHGGTEAFF.

This clone has more than one count but fewer than ten. The chain is built from TRBV18 and TRBJ1-5, with 8 bases identical to TRBD1. The V gene end was trimmed by 3 bases and the J gene end by 0 bases; junction bases not matched to a gene: 13. The CDR3 consists of 19 residues. Germline-derived CDR1 and CDR2 are KGHSH and LQKENI. CDR3 residues: CASSPRYSGGATSNQPQHF. The DNA of the CDR3 is TGTGCCAGCTCACCCCGGTATTCAGGGGGCGCGACTAGCAATCAGCCCCAGCATTTT.

The genes are TRBV5-4 and TRBJ1-1; D is perhaps TRBD1 (5 bases). This CDR3 region has 14 residues. The germline CDR1 and CDR2 sequences are SGHNT and YYREEE (reference sequence). Trimming cost V 2 bases and J 3 bases, with 11 bases left between them. The CDR3 coding sequence is TGTGCCAGCAGCTTTCAGGGCAGACACACTGAAGCTTTCTTT. It codes for CASSFQGRHTEAFF.

This rearrangement joins TRBV7-9 to TRBJ2-5; D is ambiguous. Germline V lookup: CDR1 SEHNR, CDR2 FQNEAQ (reference sequence). The CDR3 spans 15 residues. The V and J ends lost 0 bases and 3 bases respectively, with 11 bases between them. The CDR3: CASSLAGVTKETQYF. The CDR3, as DNA: TGTGCCAGCAGCTTAGCTGGCGTGACCAAAGAGACCCAGTACTTC. Looking up the rest from reference TRBV7-9 and TRBJ2-5 gives the full variable domain: DTGVSQNPRHKITKRGQNVTFRCDPISEHNRLYWYRQTLGQGPEFLTYFQNEAQLEKSRLLSDRFSAERPKGSFSTLEIQRTEQGDSAMYLCASSLAGVTKETQYFGPGTRLLVL.

The chain has TRBV2 and TRBJ1-5; 7 nucleotides match TRBD1. The CDR3 covers 17 residues. Germline assignment: CDR1 SNHLY and CDR2 FYNNEI. With 6 bases clipped from V and 0 bases from J, the junction kept 11 bases outside the gene matches. The CDR3 DNA reads TGTGCCAGCAGCACTCAGGGGGGGGGTTATAGCAATCAGCCCCAGCATTTT. It codes for CASSTQGGGYSNQPQHF.